This T cell receptor (beta chain) originates from a study of blood T cell repertoires in COVID-19. The CDR3 is made up of 14 amino acids. Per the germline V gene, CDR1 is KGHSH and CDR2 is LQKENI. V was clipped by 0 bases and J by 5 bases, with 11 bases between them. During active infection, Seattle patients enrolled and were then monitored through disease. This clone is a singleton in its sample. Original analysis: For nucleated cells, counts were estimated from reference gene primer amplification. Libraries were prepared by immunoSEQ multiplex PCR; TCRdb keeps only in-frame clonotypes and omits some of them. V and J calls plus clone size are reproduced from that table; the DNA served to infer D and trimming. The repertoire holds about 200,000 clones, with about four fifths as singletons.

The J gene is TRBJ2-7, the V gene TRBV18; D remains ambiguous. Input material: peripheral blood. This sequence originates from a woman aged 40 to 50 with COVID-19, enrolled during active disease. The CDR3 nucleotides read TGTGCCAGCTCACCACCGGCAGAAGTCCACGAGCAGTACTTC. Protein: CASSPPAEVHEQYF.